Each of the 17 T cell receptor beta chains below was sequenced from the same sample in a study of beta chain features in type 1 diabetes. cDNA synthesis used the whole RNA isolate, giving expressed TCRB sequences. TCRdb's table, derived via immunoSEQ multiplex PCR, lists solely in-frame clones and lacks some. The data contain roughly 51,000 clones, roughly 52% of them singletons. General study points: Among all four CD4+ subsets, Type 1 diabetes patients had TCRB CDR3s that were moderately but significantly shorter.

Their target antigens are unknown. Source material: Tregs from blood. The receptors derive from a woman in her thirties or forties with type 1 diabetes.

The chain uses TRBV9 and TRBJ2-1, with 10 nucleotides matching TRBD2. The germline V gene encodes CDR1 SGDLS and CDR2 YYNGEE. Unmatched junction bases numbered 9, after V lost 0 bases and J lost 9 bases. The CDR3 covers 16 residues. The CDR3 nucleotides read TGTGCCAGCAGCGTAGTAGGGCTAGCGGGGGCTGGTGAGCAGTTCTTC. It codes for CASSVVGLAGAGEQFF.

This clone was found a few times. The CDR3 region has the DNA TGTGCCAGCAGCCGACAGGGAAGGGATTCACCCCTCCACTTT. Translation gives CASSRQGRDSPLHF. The chain couples TRBV6-1 to TRBJ1-6, with TRBD1 matching 7 bases. Germline CDR1 is MNHNS and CDR2 is SASEGT. Losses at the gene ends were 6 bases for V and 8 bases for J; bases not matched to a gene: 7. The length of the CDR3 is 14 residues.

In this sample, this clone turned up a few times. V and J are TRBV5-1 and TRBJ2-1, with 13 bases aligning to TRBD2. V lost 3 bases to trimming and J lost 7 bases; unmatched junction nucleotides: 7. CDR1 and CDR2 (germline): SGHRS, YFSETQ. CDR3 length equals 16 residues. In DNA, the CDR3 is TGCGCCAGCAGCTGGACTAGCGGGAGCACACTTAATGAGCAGTTCTTC. Translating it yields CASSWTSGSTLNEQFF.

The CDR3 here is CASSSGQRNQPQHF. The CDR3 DNA follows: TGTGCCAGCAGCTCGGGACAGCGCAATCAGCCCCAGCATTTT. The chain couples TRBV7-2 to TRBJ1-5; TRBD1 matches 7 bases. The CDR3 spans 14 residues. V shed 4 bases and J 2 bases; nucleotides not matched to a gene: 2. CDR1 and CDR2 from the germline V gene are SGHTA and FQGNSA.

This clone was seen only a few times. V gene TRBV14 combines with J gene TRBJ2-5; possible D gene TRBD2, 6 bases. Germline-derived CDR1 and CDR2 are SGHDN and FVKESK. Trimming pared 4 bases from V and 4 bases from J, leaving 16 bases between. CDR3 length: 15 residues. The DNA of the CDR3 is TGTGCCAGCAGCCCCCTTGGGACTGTAGGAGAGACCCAGTACTTC. It codes for CASSPLGTVGETQYF.

The chain has TRBV5-1 and TRBJ2-2; D perhaps matches TRBD1 (6 bases). Germline-derived CDR1 and CDR2 are SGHRS and YFSETQ. The CDR3 has 20 residues. The germline V and J ends were trimmed by 0 bases and 6 bases, with 27 bases remaining between them. The CDR3 is CASSLAGRPGTSSRSGELFF. For the CDR3, the DNA is TGCGCCAGCAGCTTGGCGGGCCGTCCCGGGACATCTTCAAGGTCCGGGGAGCTGTTTTTT. The full variable domain, rest sourced from reference TRBV5-1 and TRBJ2-2, is KAGVTQTPRYLIKTRGQQVTLSCSPISGHRSVSWYQQTPGQGLQFLFEYFSETQRNKGNFPGRFSGRQFSNSRSEMNVSTLELGDSALYLCASSLAGRPGTSSRSGELFFGEGSRLTVL.

The chain has TRBV4-2 and TRBJ2-7, with a tentative D call TRBD2 (6 bases). Trimming cost V 0 bases and J 3 bases, with 9 bases left between them. This CDR3 has 14 residues. CDR1 is LGHNA, CDR2 YNFKEQ, per germline. The CDR3 sequence is CASSQDGGGYEQYF. In DNA form, the CDR3 reads TGTGCCAGCAGCCAAGATGGGGGAGGCTACGAGCAGTACTTC.

This clone occurred once. The chain joins TRBV6-5 to TRBJ1-4; TRBD1 matches 9 bases. This CDR3 spans 14 amino acids. Germline lookup yields CDR1 MNHEY and CDR2 SVGAGI. J was trimmed by 8 bases and V by 6 bases; bases with no gene match: 7. As DNA, the CDR3 is TGTGCCAGCAGGCGGACAGGGGCTAGGGAAAAACTGTTTTTT. It encodes CASRRTGAREKLFF.

The J gene is TRBJ2-3, the V gene TRBV9, with D unclear. The CDR3 length is 13 residues. V was clipped by 0 bases and J by 4 bases, with 6 bases between them. Germline CDR1 SGDLS, CDR2 YYNGEE. This chain's CDR3 is CASSVGLADTQYF. The CDR3 region has the DNA TGTGCCAGCAGCGTAGGGCTAGCAGATACGCAGTATTTT.

The table lists this clone with a count of one. The chain joins TRBV19 to TRBJ2-3; D is perhaps TRBD2 (6 bases). V was clipped by 6 bases and J by 2 bases, with 15 bases between them. Germline V CDR1 and CDR2: LNHDA, SQIVND (reference sequence). The CDR3 consists of 15 residues. The CDR3 reads CASSTGTAYTDTQYF. The CDR3 region has the DNA TGTGCCAGTAGCACCGGGACTGCATACACAGATACGCAGTATTTT.

The chain carries TRBV27 and TRBJ2-3, with 7 bases that match TRBD1. Trimming removed 3 bases from V and 1 base from J; junction bases left unmatched: 4. Germline V CDR1 and CDR2: MNHEY, SMNVEV (reference sequence). This CDR3 has 15 residues. CDR3 sequence: CASSFRDSRTDTQYF. In DNA form, the CDR3 reads TGTGCCAGCAGTTTCCGGGACAGCCGCACAGATACGCAGTATTTT.

The chain couples TRBV28 to TRBJ2-3, with 11 bases that match TRBD2. This CDR3 has 17 amino acids. In germline, CDR1 is MDHEN, CDR2 SYDVKM. Germline trimming cut 3 bases from V and 4 bases from J; bases unmatched to any gene: 9. CDR3 protein: CASSFVSGRALADTQYF. As DNA, the CDR3 is TGTGCCAGCAGTTTCGTTAGCGGGAGGGCCCTAGCAGATACGCAGTATTTT.

The chain links TRBV30 to TRBJ1-2, with a possible D match to TRBD1 (6 bases). Trimming stripped 2 bases from V and 8 bases from J, with 15 bases between. The germline V gene encodes CDR1 GTSNPN and CDR2 SVGIG (reference sequence). This CDR3 contains 13 residues. The CDR3 loop is CAWSSMGAGGYTF. In DNA, the CDR3 is TGTGCCTGGAGTTCGATGGGGGCGGGCGGCTACACCTTC.

This chain joins TRBV18 and TRBJ1-1, with a possible D match to TRBD1 (6 bases). In germline, CDR1 is KGHSH, CDR2 LQKENI. The CDR3 length is 15 residues. Between the trimmed V and J ends, which lost 3 bases and 2 bases, there was a span of 13 bases. The CDR3 nucleotides read TGTGCCAGCTCACCGCCGAGACAGGCAAACACTGAAGCTTTCTTT. Encoded protein: CASSPPRQANTEAFF.

This clone was picked up many times. The chain has TRBV4-3 and TRBJ2-2, with a tentative D call TRBD2 (7 bases). Germline CDR1 reads LGHNA; CDR2 reads YSLEER. The V end lost 1 base, the J end lost 7 bases, and 19 bases lay between the germline ends. The CDR3 is 17 residues long. The CDR3 DNA sequence: TGCGCCAGCAGCCAAGGTCTAGCGGACAGAAGCAACGGGGAGCTGTTTTTT. This gives the protein CASSQGLADRSNGELFF.

This clone appeared a few times. The J gene is TRBJ1-3, the V gene TRBV10-3, with TRBD1 matching over 8 bases. J was trimmed by 2 bases and V by 7 bases; bases with no gene match: 4. This CDR3 region has 14 residues. Germline V CDR1 and CDR2: ENHRY, SYGVKD. This CDR3 reads CAITPGQAGNTIYF. The CDR3 DNA sequence: TGTGCCATCACCCCGGGACAGGCTGGAAACACCATATATTTT.

The J gene is TRBJ1-1, the V gene TRBV7-3, with 7 bases matching TRBD1. The V gene end was trimmed by 3 bases and the J gene end by 3 bases; junction bases not matched to a gene: 4. CDR1 and CDR2 (germline): SGHTA, FQGTGA. The CDR3 extends over 14 amino acids. The CDR3 coding sequence is TGTGCCAGCAGCTTCTCCGGGACAGACACTGAAGCTTTCTTT. This sequence encodes CASSFSGTDTEAFF.